These 2 T cell receptor beta chains were all obtained from the same sample, sequenced in a study of CXCR3-negative and CXCR3-positive naive CD8 T cells. The antigens these receptors bind are not known. Points from the study as a whole: Against CXCR3-negative naive cells, CXCR3-positive naive cells showed more hydrophobic TRB CDR3s.

Via 5' RACE with UMI labels, TRB cDNA libraries were prepared. TCRdb reprocessed the 5' RACE reads; each CDR3 protein has one entry and no DNA is given. The sample has about 98,000 distinct CDR3 sequences. The sample comprised naive CXCR3+ CD8+ T cells from blood. Subset in this sample: CD45RO-CCR7+CD27+CD95- naive CD8+ T cells expressing CXCR3 (TNR3+). These receptors all come from a human donor in good health. Some clones in this sample may be carry-over from other donors' samples.

The rearrangement links TRBV10-2 to TRBJ2-3; no DNA is available, so the TRBD1 call from TCRdb remains unchecked. CDR3 length equals 15 residues. Germline CDR1 is WSHSY and CDR2 is SAAADI. The CDR3 loop is CASRPGGAGTDTQYF.

The V gene is TRBV20-1, the J gene TRBJ2-1; TCRdb calls TRBD1, which cannot be checked without DNA. CDR3 length: 14 residues. CDR1 is DFQATT and CDR2 is SNEGSKA in the germline V gene (reference sequence). The CDR3 protein is CSADSGSSYNEQFF.